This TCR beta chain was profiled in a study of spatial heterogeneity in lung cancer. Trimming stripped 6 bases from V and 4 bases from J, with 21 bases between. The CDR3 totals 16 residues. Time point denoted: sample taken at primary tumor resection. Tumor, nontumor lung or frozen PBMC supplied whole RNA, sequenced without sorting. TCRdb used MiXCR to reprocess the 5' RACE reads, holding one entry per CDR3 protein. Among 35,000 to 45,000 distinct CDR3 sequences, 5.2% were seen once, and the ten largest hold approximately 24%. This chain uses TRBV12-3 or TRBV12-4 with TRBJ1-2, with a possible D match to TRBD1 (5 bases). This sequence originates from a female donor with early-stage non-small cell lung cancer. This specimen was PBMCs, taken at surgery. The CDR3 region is CASSPGVGENVYGYTF. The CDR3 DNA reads TGTGCCAGCAGCCCCGGGGTAGGGGAAAACGTCTATGGCTACACCTTC.